The text below deals with one T cell receptor (beta chain). This sample was taken from a study of blood T cell repertoires in COVID-19. Study-level information: Samples of COVID-19 (acute and convalescent) were obtained from the United States, Italy and Spain. PBMCs, B-cell-depleted T cells, or T cells were the source of the cDNA or gDNA that made up the material.

Original methodology: Using reference gene primer amplification, nucleated cell counts were estimated. Profiling relied on immunoSEQ multiplex PCR, and the TCRdb table lists in-frame clones only, not all of them. Clone size and V and J calls were adopted from that table, with D and trimming inferred from the DNA. The sample contains roughly 30,000 clones, approximately 89% of which appear only once. The source is a man aged 60 to 75 with acute or convalescent COVID-19. Sequencing was carried out using peripheral blood.

CDR3 sequence reads: CASSFSLAASEQYV. The DNA for the CDR3 is TGTGCCAGCAGTTTCTCCCTAGCGGCTTCCGAGCAGTACGTC. The chain couples TRBV28 to TRBJ2-7; TRBD2 matches at 7 bases. The CDR3 has 14 residues. V was clipped by 3 bases and J by 6 bases; unmatched bases: 8. CDR1 and CDR2 (germline): MDHEN, SYDVKM.